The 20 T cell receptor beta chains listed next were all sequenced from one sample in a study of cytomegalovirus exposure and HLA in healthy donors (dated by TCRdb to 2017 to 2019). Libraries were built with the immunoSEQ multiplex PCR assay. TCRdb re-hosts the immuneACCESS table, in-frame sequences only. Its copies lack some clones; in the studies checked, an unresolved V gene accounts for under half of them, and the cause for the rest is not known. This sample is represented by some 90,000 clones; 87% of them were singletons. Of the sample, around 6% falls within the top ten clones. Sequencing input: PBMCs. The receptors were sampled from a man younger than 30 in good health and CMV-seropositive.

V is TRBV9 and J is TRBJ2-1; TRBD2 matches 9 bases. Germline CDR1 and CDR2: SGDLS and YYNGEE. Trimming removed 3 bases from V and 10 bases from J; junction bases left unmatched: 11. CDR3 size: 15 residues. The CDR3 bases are TGTGCCAGCAGCGGGGGGACGACTAGCGGAGAAGAGCAGTTCTTC. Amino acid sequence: CASSGGTTSGEEQFF.

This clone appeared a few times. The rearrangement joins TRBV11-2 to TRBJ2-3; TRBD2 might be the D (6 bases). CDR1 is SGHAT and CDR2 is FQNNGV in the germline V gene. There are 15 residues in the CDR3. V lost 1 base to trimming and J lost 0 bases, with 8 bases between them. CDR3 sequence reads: CASSLGSGSTDTQYF. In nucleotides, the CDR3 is TGTGCCAGCAGCTTAGGTAGCGGTAGCACAGATACGCAGTATTTT.

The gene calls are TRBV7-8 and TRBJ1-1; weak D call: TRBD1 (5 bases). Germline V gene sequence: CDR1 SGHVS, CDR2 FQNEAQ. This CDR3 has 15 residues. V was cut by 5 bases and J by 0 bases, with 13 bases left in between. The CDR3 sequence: CASSPETVMNTEAFF. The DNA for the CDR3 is TGTGCCAGCAGCCCCGAGACAGTAATGAACACTGAAGCTTTCTTT. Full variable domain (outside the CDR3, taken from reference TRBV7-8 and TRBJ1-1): GAGVSQSPRYKVAKRGQDVALRCDPISGHVSLFWYQQALGQGPEFLTYFQNEAQLDKSGLPSDRFFAERPEGSVSTLKIQRTQQEDSAVYLCASSPETVMNTEAFFGQGTRLTVV.

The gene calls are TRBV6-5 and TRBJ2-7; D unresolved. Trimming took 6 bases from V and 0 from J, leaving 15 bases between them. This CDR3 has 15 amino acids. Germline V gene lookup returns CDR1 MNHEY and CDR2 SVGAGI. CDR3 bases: TGTGCCAGCAGGCCGTCCCTAAAGAGCTCCTACGAGCAGTACTTC. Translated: CASRPSLKSSYEQYF.

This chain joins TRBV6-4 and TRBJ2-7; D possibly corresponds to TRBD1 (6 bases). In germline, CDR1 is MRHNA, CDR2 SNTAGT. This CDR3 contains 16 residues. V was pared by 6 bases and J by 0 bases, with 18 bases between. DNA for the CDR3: TGTGCCAGCAGAATCCGGGACAAAGGACTCTCCTACGAGCAGTACTTC. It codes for CASRIRDKGLSYEQYF.

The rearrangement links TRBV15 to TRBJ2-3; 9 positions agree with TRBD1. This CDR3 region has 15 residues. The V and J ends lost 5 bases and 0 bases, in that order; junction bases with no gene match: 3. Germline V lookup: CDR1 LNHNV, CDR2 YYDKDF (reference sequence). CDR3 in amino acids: CATSVDRGSTDTQYF. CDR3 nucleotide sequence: TGTGCCACCAGCGTGGACAGGGGCAGCACAGATACGCAGTATTTT.

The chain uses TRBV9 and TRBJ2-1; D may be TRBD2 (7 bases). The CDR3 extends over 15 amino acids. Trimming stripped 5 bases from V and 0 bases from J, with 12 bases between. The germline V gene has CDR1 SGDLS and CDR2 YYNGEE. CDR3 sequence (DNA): TGTGCCAGCAGGAGGGGGGAGGGCTCCTACAATGAGCAGTTCTTC. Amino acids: CASRRGEGSYNEQFF.

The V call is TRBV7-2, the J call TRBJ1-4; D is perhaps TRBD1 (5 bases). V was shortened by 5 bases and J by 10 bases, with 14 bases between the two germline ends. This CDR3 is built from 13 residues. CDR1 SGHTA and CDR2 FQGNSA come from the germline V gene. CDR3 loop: CASSPGGVVKLFF. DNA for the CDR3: TGTGCCAGCAGCCCTGGGGGGGTCGTAAAACTGTTTTTT.

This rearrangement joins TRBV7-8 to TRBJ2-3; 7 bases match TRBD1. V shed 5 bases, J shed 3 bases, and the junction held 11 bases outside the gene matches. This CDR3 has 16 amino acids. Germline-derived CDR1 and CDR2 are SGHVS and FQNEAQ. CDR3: CASSPEPQGLTDTQYF. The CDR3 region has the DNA TGTGCCAGCAGCCCAGAACCACAGGGGTTAACAGATACGCAGTATTTT. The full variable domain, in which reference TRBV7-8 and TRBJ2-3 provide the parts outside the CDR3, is GAGVSQSPRYKVAKRGQDVALRCDPISGHVSLFWYQQALGQGPEFLTYFQNEAQLDKSGLPSDRFFAERPEGSVSTLKIQRTQQEDSAVYLCASSPEPQGLTDTQYFGPGTRLTVL.

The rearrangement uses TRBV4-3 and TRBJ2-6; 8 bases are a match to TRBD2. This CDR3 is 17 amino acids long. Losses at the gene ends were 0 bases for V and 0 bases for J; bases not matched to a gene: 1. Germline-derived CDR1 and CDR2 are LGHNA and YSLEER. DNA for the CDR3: TGCGCCAGCAGCCAAGATGGGACTAGCTCTGGGGCCAACGTCCTGACTTTC. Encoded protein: CASSQDGTSSGANVLTF.

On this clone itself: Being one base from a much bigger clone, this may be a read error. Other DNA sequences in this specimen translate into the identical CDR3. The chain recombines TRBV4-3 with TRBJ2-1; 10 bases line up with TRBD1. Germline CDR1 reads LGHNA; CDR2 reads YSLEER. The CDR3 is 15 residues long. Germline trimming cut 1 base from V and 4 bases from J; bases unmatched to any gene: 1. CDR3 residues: CASSQGTGGYNEQFF. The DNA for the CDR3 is TGCGCCAGCAGCCAAGGGACAGGGGGGTACAATGAGCAGTTCTTC.

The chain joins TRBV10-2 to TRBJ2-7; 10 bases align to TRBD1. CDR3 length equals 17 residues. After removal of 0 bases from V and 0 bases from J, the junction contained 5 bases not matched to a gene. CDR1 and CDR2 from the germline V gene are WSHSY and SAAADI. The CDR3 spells CASSESGGQGRSYEQYF. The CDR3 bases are TGCGCCAGCAGTGAGTCGGGGGGACAGGGGCGCTCCTACGAGCAGTACTTC.

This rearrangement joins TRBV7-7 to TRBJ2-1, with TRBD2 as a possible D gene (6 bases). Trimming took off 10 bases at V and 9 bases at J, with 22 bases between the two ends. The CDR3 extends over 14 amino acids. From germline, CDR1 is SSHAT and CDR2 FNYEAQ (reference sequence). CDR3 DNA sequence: TGTGCCACCCCGGGTCCGGAAGCGGGTCTTGAGCAGTTCTTC. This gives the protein CATPGPEAGLEQFF.

This chain's CDR3 is CASSLSSGSTYNEQFF. The CDR3 DNA is TGTGCCAGCAGTTTATCCAGCGGGTCAACCTACAATGAGCAGTTCTTC. The chain links TRBV27 to TRBJ2-1, with D perhaps matching TRBD2 (6 bases). V was clipped by 0 bases and J by 2 bases, with 11 bases between them. The length of the CDR3 is 16 residues. Germline CDR1 reads MNHEY; CDR2 reads SMNVEV (reference sequence).

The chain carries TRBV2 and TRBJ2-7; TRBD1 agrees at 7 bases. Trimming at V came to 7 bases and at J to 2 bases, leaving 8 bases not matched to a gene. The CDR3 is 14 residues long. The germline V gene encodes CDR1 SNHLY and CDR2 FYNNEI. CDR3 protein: CASNPQGLAYEQYF. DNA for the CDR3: TGTGCCAGCAACCCACAGGGGTTGGCCTACGAGCAGTACTTC.

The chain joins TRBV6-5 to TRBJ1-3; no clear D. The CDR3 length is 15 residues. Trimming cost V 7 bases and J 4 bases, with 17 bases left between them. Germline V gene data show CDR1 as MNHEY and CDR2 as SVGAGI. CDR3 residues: CASTRARTGGNTIYF. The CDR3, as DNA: TGTGCCAGCACCAGAGCGAGGACGGGAGGAAACACCATATATTTT.

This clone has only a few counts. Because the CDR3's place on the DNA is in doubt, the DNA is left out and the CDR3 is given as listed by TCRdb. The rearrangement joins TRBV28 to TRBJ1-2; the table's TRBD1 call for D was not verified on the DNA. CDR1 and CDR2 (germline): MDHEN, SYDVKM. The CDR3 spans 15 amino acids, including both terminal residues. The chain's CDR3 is CASSSSGHLDYGYTF.

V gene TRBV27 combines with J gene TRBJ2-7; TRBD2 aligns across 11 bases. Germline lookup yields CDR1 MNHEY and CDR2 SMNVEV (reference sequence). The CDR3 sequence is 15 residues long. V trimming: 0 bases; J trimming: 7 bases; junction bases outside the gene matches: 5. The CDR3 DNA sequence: TGTGCCAGCAGTTTATCGGAGACTAGCGGGATAGAGCAGTACTTC. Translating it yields CASSLSETSGIEQYF.

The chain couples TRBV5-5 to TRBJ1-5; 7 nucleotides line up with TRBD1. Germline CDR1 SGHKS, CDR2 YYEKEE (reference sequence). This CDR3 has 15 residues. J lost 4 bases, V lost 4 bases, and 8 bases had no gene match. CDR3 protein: CASSLGTALNQPQHF. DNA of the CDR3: TGTGCCAGCAGCCTAGGGACAGCATTAAATCAGCCCCAGCATTTT.

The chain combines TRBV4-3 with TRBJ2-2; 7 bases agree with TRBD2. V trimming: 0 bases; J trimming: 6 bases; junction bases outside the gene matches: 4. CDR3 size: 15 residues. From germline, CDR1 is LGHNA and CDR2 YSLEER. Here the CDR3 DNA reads TGCGCCAGCAGCCAAGATGAGGGAGGGGCCGGGGAGCTGTTTTTT. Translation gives CASSQDEGGAGELFF.